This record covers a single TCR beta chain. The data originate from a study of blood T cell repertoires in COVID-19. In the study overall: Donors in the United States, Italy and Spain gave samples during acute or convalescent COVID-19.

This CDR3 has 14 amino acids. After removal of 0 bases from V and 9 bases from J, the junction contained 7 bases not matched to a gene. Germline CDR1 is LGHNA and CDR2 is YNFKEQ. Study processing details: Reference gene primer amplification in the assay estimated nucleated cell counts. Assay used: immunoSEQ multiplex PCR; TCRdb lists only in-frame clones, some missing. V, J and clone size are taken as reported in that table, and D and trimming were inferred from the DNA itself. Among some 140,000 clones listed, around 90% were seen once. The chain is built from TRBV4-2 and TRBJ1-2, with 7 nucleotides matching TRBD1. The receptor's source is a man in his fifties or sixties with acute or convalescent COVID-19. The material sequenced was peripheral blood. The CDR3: CASSQDVQGKRYTF. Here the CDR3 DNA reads TGTGCCAGCAGCCAAGATGTACAGGGGAAGCGCTACACCTTC.